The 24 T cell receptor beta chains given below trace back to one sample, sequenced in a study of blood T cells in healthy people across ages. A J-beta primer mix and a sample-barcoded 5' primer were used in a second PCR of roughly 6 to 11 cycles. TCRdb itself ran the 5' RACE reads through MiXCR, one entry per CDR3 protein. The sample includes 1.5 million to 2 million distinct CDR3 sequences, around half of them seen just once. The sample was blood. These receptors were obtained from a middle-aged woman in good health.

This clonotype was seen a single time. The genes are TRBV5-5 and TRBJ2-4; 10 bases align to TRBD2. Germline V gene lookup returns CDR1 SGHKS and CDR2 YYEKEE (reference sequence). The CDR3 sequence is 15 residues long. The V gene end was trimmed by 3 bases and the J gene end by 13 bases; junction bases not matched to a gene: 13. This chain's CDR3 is CASSSTSGVADEQYF. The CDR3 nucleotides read TGTGCCAGCAGCTCTACTAGCGGGGTCGCCGATGAGCAGTACTTC.

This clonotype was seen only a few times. CDR3 sequence: CASMGRNEQFF. CDR3 nucleotides: TGTGCCAGCATGGGAAGGAATGAGCAGTTCTTC. This rearrangement joins TRBV6-1 to TRBJ2-1; no definite D call. V was cut by 7 bases and J by 7 bases, with 8 bases left in between. The CDR3 loop spans 11 amino acids. Germline V gives CDR1 MNHNS, CDR2 SASEGT.

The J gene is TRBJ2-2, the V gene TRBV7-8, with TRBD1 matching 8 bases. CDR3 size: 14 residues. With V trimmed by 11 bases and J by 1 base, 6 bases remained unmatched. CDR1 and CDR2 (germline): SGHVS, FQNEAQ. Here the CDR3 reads CAHRQGWNTGELFF. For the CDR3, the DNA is TGTGCCCACAGACAGGGGTGGAACACCGGGGAGCTGTTTTTT.

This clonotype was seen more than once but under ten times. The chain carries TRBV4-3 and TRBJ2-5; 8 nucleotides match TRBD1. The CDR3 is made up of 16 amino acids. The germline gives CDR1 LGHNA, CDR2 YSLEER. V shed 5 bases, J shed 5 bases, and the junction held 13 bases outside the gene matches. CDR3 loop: CASSFGIQGGEETQYF. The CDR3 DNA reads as TGCGCCAGCAGCTTTGGGATACAGGGGGGAGAGGAGACCCAGTACTTC.

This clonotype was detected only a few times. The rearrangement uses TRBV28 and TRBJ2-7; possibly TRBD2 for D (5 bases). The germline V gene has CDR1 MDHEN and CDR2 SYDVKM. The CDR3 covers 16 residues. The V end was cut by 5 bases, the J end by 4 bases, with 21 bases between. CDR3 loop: CASSLQARANSYEQYF. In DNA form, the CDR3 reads TGTGCCAGCAGTCTACAAGCGCGGGCAAACTCTTACGAGCAGTACTTC.

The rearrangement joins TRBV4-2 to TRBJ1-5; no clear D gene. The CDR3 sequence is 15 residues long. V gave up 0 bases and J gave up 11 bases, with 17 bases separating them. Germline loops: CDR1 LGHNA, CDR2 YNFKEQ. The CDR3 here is CASSQDGPVLGSQHF. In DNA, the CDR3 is TGTGCCAGCAGCCAAGATGGGCCGGTCCTAGGGTCCCAGCATTTT.

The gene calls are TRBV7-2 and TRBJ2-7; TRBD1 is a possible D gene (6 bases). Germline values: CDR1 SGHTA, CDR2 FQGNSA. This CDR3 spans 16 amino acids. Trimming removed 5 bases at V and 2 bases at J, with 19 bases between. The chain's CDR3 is CASSPVVTQGTYEQYF. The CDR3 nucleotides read TGTGCCAGCAGCCCTGTCGTGACCCAGGGGACCTACGAGCAGTACTTC. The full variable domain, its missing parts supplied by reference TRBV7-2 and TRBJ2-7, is GAGVSQSPSNKVTEKGKDVELRCDPISGHTALYWYRQSLGQGLEFLIYFQGNSAPDKSGLPSDRFSAERTGGSVSTLTIQRTQQEDSAVYLCASSPVVTQGTYEQYFGPGTRLTVT.

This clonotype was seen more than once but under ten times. The CDR3 sequence is CASSRYNTDTQYF. The DNA of the CDR3 is TGCGCCAGCAGCCGCTACAACACAGATACGCAGTATTTT. The V gene is TRBV4-3, the J gene TRBJ2-3; D unclear. V was trimmed by 4 bases and J by 2 bases, leaving 7 bases between them. From germline, CDR1 is LGHNA and CDR2 YSLEER. The CDR3 has 13 amino acids.

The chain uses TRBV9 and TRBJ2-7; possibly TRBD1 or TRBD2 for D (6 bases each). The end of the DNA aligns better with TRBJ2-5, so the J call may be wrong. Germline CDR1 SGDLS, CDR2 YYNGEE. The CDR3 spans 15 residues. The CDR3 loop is CASSVSGAFGETQYF. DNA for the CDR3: TGTGCCAGCAGCGTCTCGGGGGCTTTTGGAGAGACCCAGTACTTC.

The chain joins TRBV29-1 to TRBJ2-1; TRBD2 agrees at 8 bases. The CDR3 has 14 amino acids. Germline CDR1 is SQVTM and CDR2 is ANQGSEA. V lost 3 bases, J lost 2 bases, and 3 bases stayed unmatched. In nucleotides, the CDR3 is TGCAGCGTTGACGACGGGAGGGCCTACAATGAGCAGTTCTTC. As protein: CSVDDGRAYNEQFF.

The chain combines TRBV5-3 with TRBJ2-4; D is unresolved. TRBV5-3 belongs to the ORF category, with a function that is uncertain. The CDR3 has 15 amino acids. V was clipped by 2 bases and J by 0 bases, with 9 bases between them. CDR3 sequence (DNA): TGTGCCAGAAGCTTTCCGCGGCGAGCCAAAAACATTCAGTACTTC. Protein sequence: CARSFPRRAKNIQYF.

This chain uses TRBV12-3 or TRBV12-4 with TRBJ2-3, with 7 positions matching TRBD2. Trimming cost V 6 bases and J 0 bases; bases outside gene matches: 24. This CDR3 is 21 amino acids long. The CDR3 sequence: CASSRPPPVGLSGRSTDTQYF. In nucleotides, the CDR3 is TGTGCCAGCAGCCGCCCGCCGCCGGTGGGACTATCCGGCAGAAGCACAGATACGCAGTATTTT.

The CDR3 region is CASRAPGQQETQYF. CDR3 sequence (DNA): TGTGCCAGCAGGGCCCCGGGACAGCAAGAGACCCAGTACTTC. The J gene is TRBJ2-5, the V gene TRBV7-9, with TRBD1 identical over 7 bases. Germline V gene sequence: CDR1 SEHNR, CDR2 FQNEAQ (reference sequence). Trimming removed 6 bases from V and 2 bases from J; junction bases left unmatched: 6. CDR3 length: 14 residues.

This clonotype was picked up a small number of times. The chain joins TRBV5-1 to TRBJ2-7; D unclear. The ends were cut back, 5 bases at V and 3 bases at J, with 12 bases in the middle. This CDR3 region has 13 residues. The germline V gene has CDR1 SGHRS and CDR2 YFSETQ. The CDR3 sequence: CASRVLGSYEQYF. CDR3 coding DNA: TGCGCCAGCAGGGTTTTGGGCAGCTACGAGCAGTACTTC.

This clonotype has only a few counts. In DNA, the CDR3 is TGTGCCAGCAGTTTAGCGGGGGTCAGCTCCTACAATGAGCAGTTCTTC. It codes for CASSLAGVSSYNEQFF. The chain recombines TRBV12-3 or TRBV12-4 with TRBJ2-1, with D perhaps given as TRBD1 or TRBD2 (5 bases each). V was shortened by 0 bases and J by 0 bases, with 9 bases between the two germline ends. This CDR3 spans 16 amino acids.

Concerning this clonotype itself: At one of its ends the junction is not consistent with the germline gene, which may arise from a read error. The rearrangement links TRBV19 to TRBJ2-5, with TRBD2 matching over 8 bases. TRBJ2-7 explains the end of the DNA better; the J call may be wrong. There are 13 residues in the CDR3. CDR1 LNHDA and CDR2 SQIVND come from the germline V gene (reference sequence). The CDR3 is CACSIRTSSEQYF. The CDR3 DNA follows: TGTGCCTGTAGTATAAGGACTAGCTCCGAGCAGTACTTC.

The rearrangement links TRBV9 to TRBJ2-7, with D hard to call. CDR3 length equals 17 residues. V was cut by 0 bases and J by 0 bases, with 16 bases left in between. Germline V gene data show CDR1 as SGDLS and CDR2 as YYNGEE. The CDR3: CASSVGPSRSSSYEQYF. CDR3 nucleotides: TGTGCCAGCAGCGTAGGCCCTTCGAGGAGTAGCTCCTACGAGCAGTACTTC.

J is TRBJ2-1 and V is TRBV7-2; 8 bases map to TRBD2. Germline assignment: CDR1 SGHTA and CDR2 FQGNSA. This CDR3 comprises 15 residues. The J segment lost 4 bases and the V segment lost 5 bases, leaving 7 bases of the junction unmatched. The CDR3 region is CASSIGGAGYNEQFF. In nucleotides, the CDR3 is TGTGCCAGCAGCATCGGGGGGGCGGGTTACAATGAGCAGTTCTTC.

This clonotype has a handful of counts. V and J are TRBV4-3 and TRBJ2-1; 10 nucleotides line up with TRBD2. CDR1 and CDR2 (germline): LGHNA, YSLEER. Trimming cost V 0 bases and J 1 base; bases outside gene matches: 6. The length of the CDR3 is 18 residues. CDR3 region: CASSQDLLAGVSYNEQFF. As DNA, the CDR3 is TGCGCCAGCAGCCAAGACCTTCTAGCGGGGGTATCCTACAATGAGCAGTTCTTC.

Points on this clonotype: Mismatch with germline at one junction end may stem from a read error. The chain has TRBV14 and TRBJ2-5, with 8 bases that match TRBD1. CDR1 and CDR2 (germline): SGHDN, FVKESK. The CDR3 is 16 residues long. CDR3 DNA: TGTACCAGCAGCCAAGGACAGGGTCTCCCTCAAGAGACCCAGTACTTC. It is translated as CTSSQGQGLPQETQYF.

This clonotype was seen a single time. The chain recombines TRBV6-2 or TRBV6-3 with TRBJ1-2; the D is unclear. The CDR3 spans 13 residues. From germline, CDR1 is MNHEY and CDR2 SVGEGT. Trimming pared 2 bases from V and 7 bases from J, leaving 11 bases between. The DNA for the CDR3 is TGTGCCAGCAGTTACGACGTTGGTAGTGGCTACACCTTC. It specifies CASSYDVGSGYTF.

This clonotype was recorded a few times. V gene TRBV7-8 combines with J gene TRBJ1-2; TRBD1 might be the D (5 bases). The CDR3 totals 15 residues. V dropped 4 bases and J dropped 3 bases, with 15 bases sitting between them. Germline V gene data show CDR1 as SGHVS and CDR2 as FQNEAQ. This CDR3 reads CASSSARDSHYGYTF. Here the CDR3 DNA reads TGTGCCAGCAGCTCAGCGAGGGACTCCCACTATGGCTACACCTTC.

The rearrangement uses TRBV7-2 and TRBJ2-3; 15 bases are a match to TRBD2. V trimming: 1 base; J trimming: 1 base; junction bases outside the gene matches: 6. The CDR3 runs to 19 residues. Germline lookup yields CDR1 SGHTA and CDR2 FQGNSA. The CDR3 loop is CASSLDGLAGGQGTDTQYF. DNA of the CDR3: TGTGCCAGCAGCTTAGACGGACTAGCGGGGGGGCAAGGCACAGATACGCAGTATTTT.

This chain's CDR3 is CASSETQGSYEQYF. The CDR3 nucleotides are TGTGCCAGCAGTGAGACACAGGGATCCTACGAGCAGTACTTC. The chain employs TRBV2 and TRBJ2-7; possible D gene TRBD1, 6 bases. This CDR3 comprises 14 residues. Trimming pared 3 bases from V and 1 base from J, leaving 10 bases between. Germline-derived CDR1 and CDR2 are SNHLY and FYNNEI.